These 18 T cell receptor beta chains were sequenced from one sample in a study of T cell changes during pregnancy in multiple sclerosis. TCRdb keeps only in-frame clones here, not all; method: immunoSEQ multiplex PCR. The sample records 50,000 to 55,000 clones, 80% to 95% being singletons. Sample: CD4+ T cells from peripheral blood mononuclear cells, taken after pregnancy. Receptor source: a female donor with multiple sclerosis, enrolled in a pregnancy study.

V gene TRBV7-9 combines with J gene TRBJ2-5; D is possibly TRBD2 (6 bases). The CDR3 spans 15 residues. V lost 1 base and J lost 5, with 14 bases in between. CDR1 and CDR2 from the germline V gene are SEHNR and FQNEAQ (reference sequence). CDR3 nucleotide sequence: TGTGCCAGCAGCTTAGGGTCTGTAGGAGGGGAGACCCAGTACTTC. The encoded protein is CASSLGSVGGETQYF.

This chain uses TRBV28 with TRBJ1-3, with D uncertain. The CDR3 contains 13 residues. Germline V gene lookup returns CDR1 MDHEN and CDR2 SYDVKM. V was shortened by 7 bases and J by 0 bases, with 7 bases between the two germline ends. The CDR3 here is CASNSGSGNTIYF. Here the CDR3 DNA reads TGTGCCAGCAACTCTGGCTCTGGAAACACCATATATTTT. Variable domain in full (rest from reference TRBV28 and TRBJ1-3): DVKVTQSSRYLVKRTGEKVFLECVQDMDHENMFWYRQDPGLGLRLIYFSYDVKMKEKGDIPEGYSVSREKKERFSLILESASTNQTSMYLCASNSGSGNTIYFGEGSWLTVV.

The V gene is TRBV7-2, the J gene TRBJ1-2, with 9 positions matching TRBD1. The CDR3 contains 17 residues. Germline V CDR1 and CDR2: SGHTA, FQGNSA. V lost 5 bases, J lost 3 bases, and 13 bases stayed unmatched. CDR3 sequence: CASSGRGQGTSDYGYTF. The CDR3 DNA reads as TGTGCCAGCAGCGGAAGGGGACAGGGCACCTCTGACTATGGCTACACCTTC.

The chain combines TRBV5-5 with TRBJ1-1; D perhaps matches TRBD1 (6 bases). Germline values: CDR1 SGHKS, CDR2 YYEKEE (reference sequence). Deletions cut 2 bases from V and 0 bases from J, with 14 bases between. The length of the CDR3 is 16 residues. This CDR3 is CASSLGVRGMNTEAFF. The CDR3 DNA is TGTGCCAGCAGCTTAGGTGTGAGGGGGATGAACACTGAAGCTTTCTTT.

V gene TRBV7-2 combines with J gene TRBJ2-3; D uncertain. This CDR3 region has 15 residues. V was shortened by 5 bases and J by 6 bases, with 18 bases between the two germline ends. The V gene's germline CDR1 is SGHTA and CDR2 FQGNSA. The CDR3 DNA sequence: TGTGCCAGCAGCCCTCAGTCCCCCCCCGGGGATACGCAGTATTTT. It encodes CASSPQSPPGDTQYF.

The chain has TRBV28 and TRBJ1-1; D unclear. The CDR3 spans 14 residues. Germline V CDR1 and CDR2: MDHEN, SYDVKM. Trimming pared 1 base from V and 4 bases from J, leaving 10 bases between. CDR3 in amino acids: CASSLLGGVTEAFF. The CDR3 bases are TGTGCCAGCAGTTTATTGGGAGGAGTCACTGAAGCTTTCTTT. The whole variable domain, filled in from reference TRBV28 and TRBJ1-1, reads DVKVTQSSRYLVKRTGEKVFLECVQDMDHENMFWYRQDPGLGLRLIYFSYDVKMKEKGDIPEGYSVSREKKERFSLILESASTNQTSMYLCASSLLGGVTEAFFGQGTRLTVV.

CDR3 amino acids: CASSQDGPGTYEQYF. CDR3 coding DNA: TGCGCCAGCAGCCAAGATGGGCCGGGGACCTACGAGCAGTACTTC. The chain links TRBV4-1 to TRBJ2-7; perhaps TRBD2 as D (5 bases). The length of the CDR3 is 15 residues. Germline V gives CDR1 MGHRA, CDR2 YSYEKL. Trimming cost V 0 bases and J 2 bases, with 11 bases left between them.

The CDR3 loop is CASSRGRGGIATNEKLFF. Written as DNA, the CDR3 is TGTGCCAGCAGCAGGGGCCGGGGGGGCATTGCAACTAATGAAAAACTGTTTTTT. The chain carries TRBV7-6 and TRBJ1-4, with D possibly being TRBD1 (6 bases). The V and J ends lost 5 bases and 0 bases respectively, with 19 bases between them. Germline lookup yields CDR1 SGHVS and CDR2 FNYEAQ. The CDR3 totals 18 residues.

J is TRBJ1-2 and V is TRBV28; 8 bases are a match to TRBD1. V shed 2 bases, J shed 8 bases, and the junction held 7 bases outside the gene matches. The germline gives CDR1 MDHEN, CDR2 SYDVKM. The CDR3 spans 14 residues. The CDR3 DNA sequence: TGTGCCAGCAGTTTAGGACAGGGTCTAGAGGGCTACACCTTC. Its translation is CASSLGQGLEGYTF.

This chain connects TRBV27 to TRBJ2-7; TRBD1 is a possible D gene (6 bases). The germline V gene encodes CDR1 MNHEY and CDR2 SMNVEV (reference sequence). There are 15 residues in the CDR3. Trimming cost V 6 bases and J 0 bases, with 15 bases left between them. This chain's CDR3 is CASRPYEGGSYEQYF. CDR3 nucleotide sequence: TGTGCCAGCAGGCCTTATGAAGGGGGCTCCTACGAGCAGTACTTC.

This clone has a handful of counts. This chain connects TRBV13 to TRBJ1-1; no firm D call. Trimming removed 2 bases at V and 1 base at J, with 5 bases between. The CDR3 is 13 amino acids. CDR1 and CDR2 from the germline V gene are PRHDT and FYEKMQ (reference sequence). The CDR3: CASSLFGNTEAFF. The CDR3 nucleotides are TGTGCCAGCAGCTTATTCGGGAACACTGAAGCTTTCTTT.

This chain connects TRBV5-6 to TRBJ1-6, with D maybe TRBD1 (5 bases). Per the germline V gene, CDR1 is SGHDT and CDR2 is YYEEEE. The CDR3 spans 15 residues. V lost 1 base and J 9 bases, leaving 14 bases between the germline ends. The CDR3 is CASSLLAGSFSPLHF. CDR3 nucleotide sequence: TGTGCCAGCAGCTTGCTTGCAGGGTCGTTTTCACCCCTCCACTTT.

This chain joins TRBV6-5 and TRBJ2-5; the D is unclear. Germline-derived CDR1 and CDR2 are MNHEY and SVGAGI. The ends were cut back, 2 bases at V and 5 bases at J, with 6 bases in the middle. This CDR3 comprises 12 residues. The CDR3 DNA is TGTGCCAGCAGTTACCGTTTTGAGACCCAGTACTTC. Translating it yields CASSYRFETQYF.

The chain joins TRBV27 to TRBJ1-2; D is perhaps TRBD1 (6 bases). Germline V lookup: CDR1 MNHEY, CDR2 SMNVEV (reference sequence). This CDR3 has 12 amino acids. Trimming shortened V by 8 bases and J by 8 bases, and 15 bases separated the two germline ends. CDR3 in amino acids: CASGEGVGGYTF. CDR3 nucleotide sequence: TGTGCCAGCGGGGAGGGGGTGGGAGGCTACACCTTC.

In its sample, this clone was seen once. CDR3 sequence (DNA): TGTGCCAGCAGCAGGAGGACTAGCGGGCGTCAACCCTACAATGAGCAGTTCTTC. Translating it yields CASSRRTSGRQPYNEQFF. This chain uses TRBV27 with TRBJ2-1; 11 bases map to TRBD2. The CDR3 is 18 amino acids. Germline-derived CDR1 and CDR2 are MNHEY and SMNVEV (reference sequence). The V segment lost 6 bases and the J segment 2 bases; nucleotides outside the gene matches: 12.

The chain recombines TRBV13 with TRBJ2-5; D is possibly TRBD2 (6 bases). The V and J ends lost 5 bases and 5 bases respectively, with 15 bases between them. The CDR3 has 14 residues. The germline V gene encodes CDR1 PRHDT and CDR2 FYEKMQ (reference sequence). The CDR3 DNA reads TGTGCCAGCAGCCTCGGGACTCCGGGGGAGACCCAGTACTTC. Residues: CASSLGTPGETQYF.

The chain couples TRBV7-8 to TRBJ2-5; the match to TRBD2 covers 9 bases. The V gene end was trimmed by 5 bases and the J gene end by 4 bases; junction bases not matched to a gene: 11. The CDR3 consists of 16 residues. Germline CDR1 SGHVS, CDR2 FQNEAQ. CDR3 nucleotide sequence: TGTGCCAGCAGCACCATTTCCGGGACTAGCCGAGAGACCCAGTACTTC. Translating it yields CASSTISGTSRETQYF.

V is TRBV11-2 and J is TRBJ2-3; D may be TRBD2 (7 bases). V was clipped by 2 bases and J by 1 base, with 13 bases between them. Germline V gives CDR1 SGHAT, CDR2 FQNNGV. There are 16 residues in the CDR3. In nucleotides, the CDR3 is TGTGCCAGCAGCTTAATGGGGGCGGGGGGCACAGATACGCAGTATTTT. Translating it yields CASSLMGAGGTDTQYF.